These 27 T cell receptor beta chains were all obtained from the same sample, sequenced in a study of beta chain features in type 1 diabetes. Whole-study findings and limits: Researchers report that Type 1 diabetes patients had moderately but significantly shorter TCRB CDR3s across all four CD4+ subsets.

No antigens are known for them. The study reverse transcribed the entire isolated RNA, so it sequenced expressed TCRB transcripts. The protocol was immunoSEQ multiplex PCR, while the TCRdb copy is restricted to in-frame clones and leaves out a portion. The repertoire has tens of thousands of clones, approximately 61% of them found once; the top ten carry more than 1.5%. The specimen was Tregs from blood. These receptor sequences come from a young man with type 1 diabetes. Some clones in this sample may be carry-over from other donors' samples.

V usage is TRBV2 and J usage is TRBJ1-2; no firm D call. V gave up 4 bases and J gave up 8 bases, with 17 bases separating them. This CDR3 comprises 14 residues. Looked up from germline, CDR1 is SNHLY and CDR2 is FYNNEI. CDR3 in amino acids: CASSVLQRVGGYTF. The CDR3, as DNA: TGTGCCAGCAGTGTCCTGCAGAGGGTTGGGGGCTACACCTTC.

CDR3 loop: CASSLQFGGAHNEQFF. In DNA form, the CDR3 reads TGTGCCAGCAGCCTTCAATTTGGGGGCGCCCACAATGAGCAGTTCTTC. V gene TRBV7-9 combines with J gene TRBJ2-1, with D possibly being TRBD1 (6 bases). Germline CDR1 reads SEHNR; CDR2 reads FQNEAQ (reference sequence). V lost 5 bases to trimming and J lost 5 bases, with 19 bases between them. The length of the CDR3 is 16 residues.

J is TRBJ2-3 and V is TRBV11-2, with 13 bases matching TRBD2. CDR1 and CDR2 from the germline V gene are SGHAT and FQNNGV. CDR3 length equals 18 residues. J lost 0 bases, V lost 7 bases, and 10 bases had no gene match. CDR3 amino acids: CASTTGTSGVSSTDTQYF. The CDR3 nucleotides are TGTGCCAGCACAACCGGGACTAGCGGGGTTTCTAGCACAGATACGCAGTATTTT.

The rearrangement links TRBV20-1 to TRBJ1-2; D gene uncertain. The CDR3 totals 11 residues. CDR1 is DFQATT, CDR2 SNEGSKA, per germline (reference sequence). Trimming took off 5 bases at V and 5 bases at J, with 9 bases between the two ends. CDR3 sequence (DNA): TGCAGTGCTGCAGTCCCGTATGGCTACACCTTC. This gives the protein CSAAVPYGYTF.

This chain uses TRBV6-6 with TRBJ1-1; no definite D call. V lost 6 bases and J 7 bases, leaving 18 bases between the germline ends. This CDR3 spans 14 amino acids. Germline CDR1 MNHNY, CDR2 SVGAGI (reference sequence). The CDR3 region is CASRQFSGVGEAFF. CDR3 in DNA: TGTGCCAGCAGGCAGTTCTCCGGGGTCGGTGAAGCTTTCTTT.

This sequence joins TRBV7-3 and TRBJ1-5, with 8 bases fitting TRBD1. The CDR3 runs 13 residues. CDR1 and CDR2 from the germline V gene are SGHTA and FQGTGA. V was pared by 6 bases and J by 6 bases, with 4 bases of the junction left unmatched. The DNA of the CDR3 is TGTGCCAGCAGTTCAGGGGGCGGTCAGCCCCAGCATTTT. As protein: CASSSGGGQPQHF.

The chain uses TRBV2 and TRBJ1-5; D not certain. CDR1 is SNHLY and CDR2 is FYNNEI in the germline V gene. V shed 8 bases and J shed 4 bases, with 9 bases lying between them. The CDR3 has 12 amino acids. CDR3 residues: CASGRNNQPQHF. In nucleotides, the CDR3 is TGTGCCAGCGGGAGGAATAATCAGCCCCAGCATTTT.

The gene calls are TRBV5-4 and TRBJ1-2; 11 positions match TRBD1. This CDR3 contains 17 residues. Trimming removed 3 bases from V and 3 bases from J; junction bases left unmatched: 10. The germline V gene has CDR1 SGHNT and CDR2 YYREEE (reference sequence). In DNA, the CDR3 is TGTGCCAGCAGCTCACGGACAGGGGGCGCTTTATACTATGGCTACACCTTC. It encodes CASSSRTGGALYYGYTF.

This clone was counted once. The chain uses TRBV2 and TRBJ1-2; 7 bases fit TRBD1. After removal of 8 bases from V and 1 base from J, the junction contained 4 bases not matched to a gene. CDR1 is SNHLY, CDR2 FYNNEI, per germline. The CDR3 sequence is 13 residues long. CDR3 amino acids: CASRRDSNYGYTF. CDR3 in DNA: TGTGCCAGCCGAAGGGACAGTAACTATGGCTACACCTTC. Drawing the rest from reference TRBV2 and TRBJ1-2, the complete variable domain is EPEVTQTPSHQVTQMGQEVILRCVPISNHLYFYWYRQILGQKVEFLVSFYNNEISEKSEIFDDQFSVERPDGSNFTLKIRSTKLEDSAMYFCASRRDSNYGYTFGSGTRLTVV.

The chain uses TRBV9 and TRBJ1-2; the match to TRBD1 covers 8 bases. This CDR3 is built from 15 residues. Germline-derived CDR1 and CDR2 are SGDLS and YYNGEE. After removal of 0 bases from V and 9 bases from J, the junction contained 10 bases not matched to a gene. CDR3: CASSVDGQGSFSYTF. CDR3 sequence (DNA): TGTGCCAGCAGCGTAGATGGACAGGGATCATTCAGCTACACCTTC.

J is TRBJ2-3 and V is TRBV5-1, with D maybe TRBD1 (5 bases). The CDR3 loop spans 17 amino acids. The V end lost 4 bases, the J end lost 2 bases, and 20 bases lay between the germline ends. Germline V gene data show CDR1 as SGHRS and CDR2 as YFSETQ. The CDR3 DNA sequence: TGCGCCAGCAGCCCATCCCTAGGAGCAGGGTTCACAGATACGCAGTATTTT. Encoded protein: CASSPSLGAGFTDTQYF.

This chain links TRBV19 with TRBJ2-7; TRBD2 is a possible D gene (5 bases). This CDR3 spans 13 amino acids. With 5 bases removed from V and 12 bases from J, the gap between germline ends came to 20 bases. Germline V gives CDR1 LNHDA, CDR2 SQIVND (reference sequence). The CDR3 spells CASSPRGLEVRYF. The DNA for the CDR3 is TGTGCCAGTAGTCCCCGAGGACTGGAAGTAAGGTACTTC.

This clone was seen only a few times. The CDR3 loop reads CASSEGAGYTF. The CDR3 region has the DNA TGTGCCAGCTCAGAGGGGGCTGGCTACACCTTC. The V call is TRBV18, the J call TRBJ1-2; 7 bases agree with TRBD1. Germline lookup yields CDR1 KGHSH and CDR2 LQKENI. V lost 5 bases to trimming and J lost 7 bases; unmatched junction nucleotides: 1. The length of the CDR3 is 11 residues.

The CDR3 region is CASSYWRGLGEQFF. CDR3 sequence (DNA): TGTGCCAGCAGCTACTGGCGGGGACTAGGTGAGCAGTTCTTC. The rearrangement joins TRBV7-2 to TRBJ2-1; TRBD2 matches 8 bases. Germline assignment: CDR1 SGHTA and CDR2 FQGNSA. The CDR3 has 14 amino acids. Trimming took 4 bases from V and 9 from J; bases not matched to a gene: 8.

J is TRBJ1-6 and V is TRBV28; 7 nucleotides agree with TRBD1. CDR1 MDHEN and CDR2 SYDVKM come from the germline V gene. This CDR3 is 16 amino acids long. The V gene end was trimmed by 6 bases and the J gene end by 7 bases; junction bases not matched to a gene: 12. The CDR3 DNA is TGTGCCAGCAGATCCTATCGACAGGGCCGGAATTCACCCCTCCACTTT. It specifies CASRSYRQGRNSPLHF. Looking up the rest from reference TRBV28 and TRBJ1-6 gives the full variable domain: DVKVTQSSRYLVKRTGEKVFLECVQDMDHENMFWYRQDPGLGLRLIYFSYDVKMKEKGDIPEGYSVSREKKERFSLILESASTNQTSMYLCASRSYRQGRNSPLHFGNGTRLTVT.

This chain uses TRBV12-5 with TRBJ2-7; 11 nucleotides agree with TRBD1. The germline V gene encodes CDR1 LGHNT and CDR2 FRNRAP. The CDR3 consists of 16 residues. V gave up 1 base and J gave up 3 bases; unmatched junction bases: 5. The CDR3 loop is CASGLGPGTGGYEQYF. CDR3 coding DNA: TGTGCTAGTGGTTTGGGACCCGGGACAGGGGGCTACGAGCAGTACTTC.

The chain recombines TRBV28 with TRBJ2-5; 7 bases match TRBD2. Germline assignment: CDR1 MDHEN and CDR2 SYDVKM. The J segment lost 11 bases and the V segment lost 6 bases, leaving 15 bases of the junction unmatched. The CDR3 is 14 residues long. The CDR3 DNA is TGTGCCAGCAGCCGTGGACTAGGAGGACGGGAACAGTACTTC. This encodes CASSRGLGGREQYF.

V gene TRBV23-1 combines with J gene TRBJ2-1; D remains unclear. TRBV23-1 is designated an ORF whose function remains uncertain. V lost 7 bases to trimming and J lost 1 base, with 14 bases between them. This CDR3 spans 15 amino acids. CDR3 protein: CASNPATGSYNEQFF. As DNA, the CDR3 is TGCGCCAGCAATCCGGCCACGGGTTCCTACAATGAGCAGTTCTTC.

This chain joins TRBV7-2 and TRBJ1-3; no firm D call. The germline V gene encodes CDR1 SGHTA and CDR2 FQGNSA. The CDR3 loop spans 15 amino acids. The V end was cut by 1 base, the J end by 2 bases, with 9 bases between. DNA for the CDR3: TGTGCCAGCAGCTTAGGTGAGGGCACTGGAAACACCATATATTTT. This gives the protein CASSLGEGTGNTIYF.

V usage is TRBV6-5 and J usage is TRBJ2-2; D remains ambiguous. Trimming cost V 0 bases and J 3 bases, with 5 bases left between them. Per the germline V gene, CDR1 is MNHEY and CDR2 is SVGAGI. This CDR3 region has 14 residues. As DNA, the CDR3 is TGTGCCAGCAGTTACTCCCGGGACACCGGGGAGCTGTTTTTT. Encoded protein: CASSYSRDTGELFF.

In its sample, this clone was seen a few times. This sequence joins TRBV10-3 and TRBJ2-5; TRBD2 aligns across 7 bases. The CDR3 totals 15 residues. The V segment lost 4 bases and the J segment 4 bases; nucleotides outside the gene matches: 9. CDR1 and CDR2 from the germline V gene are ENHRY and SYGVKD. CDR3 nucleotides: TGTGCCATCAGTGCTCAGGGCGGGGGAGTAGAGACCCAGTACTTC. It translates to CAISAQGGGVETQYF.

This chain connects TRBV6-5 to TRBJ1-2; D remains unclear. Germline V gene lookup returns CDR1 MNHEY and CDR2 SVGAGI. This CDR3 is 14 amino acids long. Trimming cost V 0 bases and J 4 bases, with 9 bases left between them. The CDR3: CASSYSRGSYGYTF. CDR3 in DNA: TGTGCCAGCAGTTACTCGCGAGGTAGCTATGGCTACACCTTC.

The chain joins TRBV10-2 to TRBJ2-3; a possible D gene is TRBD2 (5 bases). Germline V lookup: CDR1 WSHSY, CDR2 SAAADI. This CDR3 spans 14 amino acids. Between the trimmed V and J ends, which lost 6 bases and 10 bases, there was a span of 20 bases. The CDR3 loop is CASSLDSWSMPQYF. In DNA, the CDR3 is TGCGCCAGCAGCCTGGACTCCTGGAGTATGCCGCAGTATTTT.

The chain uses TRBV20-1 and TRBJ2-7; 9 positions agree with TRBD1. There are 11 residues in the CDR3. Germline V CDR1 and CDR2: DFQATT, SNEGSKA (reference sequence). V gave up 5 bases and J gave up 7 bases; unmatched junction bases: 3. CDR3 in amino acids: CSALQGAEQYF. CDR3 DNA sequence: TGCAGTGCTCTACAGGGGGCAGAGCAGTACTTC.

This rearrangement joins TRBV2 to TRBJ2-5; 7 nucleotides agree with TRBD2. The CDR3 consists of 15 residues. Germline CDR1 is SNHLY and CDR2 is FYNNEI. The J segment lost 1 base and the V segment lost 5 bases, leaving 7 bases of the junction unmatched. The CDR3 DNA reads TGTGCCAGCAGTCAGACTAGCAACCTCCAAGAGACCCAGTACTTC. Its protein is CASSQTSNLQETQYF.

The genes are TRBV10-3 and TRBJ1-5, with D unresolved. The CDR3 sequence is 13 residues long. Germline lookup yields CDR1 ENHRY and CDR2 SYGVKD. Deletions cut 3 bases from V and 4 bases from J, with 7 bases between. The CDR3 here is CAISEQQNQPQHF. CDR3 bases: TGTGCCATCAGTGAACAGCAAAATCAGCCCCAGCATTTT.

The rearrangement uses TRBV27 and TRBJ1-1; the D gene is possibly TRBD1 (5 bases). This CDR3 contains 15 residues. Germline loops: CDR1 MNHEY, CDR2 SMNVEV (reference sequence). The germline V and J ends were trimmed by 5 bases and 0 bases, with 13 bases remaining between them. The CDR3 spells CASSIAGGMNTEAFF. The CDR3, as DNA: TGTGCCAGCAGTATCGCCGGGGGGATGAACACTGAAGCTTTCTTT.